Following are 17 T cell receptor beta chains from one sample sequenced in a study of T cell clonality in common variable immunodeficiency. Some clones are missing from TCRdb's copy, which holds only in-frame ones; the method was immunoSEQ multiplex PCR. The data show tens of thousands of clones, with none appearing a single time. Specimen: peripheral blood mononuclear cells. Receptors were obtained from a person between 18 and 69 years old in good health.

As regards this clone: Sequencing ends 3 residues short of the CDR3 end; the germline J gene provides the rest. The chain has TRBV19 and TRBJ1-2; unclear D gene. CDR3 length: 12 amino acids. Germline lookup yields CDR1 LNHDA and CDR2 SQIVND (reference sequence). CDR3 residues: CASRGSTDTYTF. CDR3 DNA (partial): TGTGCCAGTAGGGGCAGCACAGATACC.

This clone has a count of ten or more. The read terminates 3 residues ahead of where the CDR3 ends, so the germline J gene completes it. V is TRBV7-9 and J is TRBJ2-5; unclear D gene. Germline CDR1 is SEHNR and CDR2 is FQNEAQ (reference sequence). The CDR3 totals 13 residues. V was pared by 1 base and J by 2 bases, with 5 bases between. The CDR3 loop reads CASSLVTQETQYF. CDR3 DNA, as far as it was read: TGTGCCAGCAGCTTAGTAACACAAGAGACC. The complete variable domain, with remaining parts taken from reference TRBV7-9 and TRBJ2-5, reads DTGVSQNPRHKITKRGQNVTFRCDPISEHNRLYWYRQTLGQGPEFLTYFQNEAQLEKSRLLSDRFSAERPKGSFSTLEIQRTEQGDSAMYLCASSLVTQETQYFGPGTRLLVL.

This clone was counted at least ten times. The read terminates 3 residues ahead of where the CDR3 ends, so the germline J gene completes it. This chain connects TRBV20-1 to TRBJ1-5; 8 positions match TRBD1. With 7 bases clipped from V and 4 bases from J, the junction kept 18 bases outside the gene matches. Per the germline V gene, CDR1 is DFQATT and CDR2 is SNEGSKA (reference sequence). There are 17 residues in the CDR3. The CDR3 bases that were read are TGCAGTGTTTCACCCCTAATTCAGGGGGCGCGGAATCAGCCC. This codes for CSVSPLIQGARNQP. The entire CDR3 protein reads CSVSPLIQGARNQPQHF.

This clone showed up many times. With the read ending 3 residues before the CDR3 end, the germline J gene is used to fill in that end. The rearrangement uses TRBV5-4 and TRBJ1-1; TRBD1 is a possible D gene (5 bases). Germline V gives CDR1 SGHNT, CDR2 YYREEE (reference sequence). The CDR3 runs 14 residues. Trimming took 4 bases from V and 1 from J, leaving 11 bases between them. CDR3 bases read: TGTGCCAGCAGCCCCTTAAGGGGGAACACTGAA. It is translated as CASSPLRGNTE. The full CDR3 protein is CASSPLRGNTEAFF.

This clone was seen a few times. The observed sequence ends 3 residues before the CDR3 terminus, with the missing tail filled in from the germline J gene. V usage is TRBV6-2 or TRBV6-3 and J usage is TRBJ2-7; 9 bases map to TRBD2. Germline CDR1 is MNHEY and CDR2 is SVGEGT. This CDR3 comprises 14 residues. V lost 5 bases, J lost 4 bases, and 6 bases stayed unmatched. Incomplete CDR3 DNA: TGTGCCAGCAGTGCGGGAGGGCCGGGGTACGAG. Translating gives CASSAGGPGYE. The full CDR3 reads CASSAGGPGYEQYF.

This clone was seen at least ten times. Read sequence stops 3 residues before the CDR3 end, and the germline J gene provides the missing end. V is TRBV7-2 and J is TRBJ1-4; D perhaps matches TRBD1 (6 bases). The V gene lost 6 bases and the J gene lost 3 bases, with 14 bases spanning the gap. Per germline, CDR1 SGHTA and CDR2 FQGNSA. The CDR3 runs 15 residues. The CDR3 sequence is CASRPTGLANEKLFF. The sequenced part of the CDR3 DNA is TGTGCCAGCAGACCGACAGGACTTGCTAATGAAAAA.

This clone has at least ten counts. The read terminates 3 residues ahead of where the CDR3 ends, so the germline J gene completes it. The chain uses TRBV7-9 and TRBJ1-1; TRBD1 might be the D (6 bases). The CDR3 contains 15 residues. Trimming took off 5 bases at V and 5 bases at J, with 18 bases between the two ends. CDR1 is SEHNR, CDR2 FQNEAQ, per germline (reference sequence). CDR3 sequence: CASSASQGMETEAFF. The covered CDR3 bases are TGTGCCAGCAGCGCCTCACAGGGAATGGAGACTGAA.

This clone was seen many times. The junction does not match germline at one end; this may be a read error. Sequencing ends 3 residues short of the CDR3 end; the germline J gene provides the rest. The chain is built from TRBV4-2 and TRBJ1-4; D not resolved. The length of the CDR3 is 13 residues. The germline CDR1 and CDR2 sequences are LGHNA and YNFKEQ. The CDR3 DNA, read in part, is TGCGCCAGCAGCCCGGGTAGCGGGAGGGCA. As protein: CASSPGSGRA. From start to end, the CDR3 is CASSPGSGRALFF.

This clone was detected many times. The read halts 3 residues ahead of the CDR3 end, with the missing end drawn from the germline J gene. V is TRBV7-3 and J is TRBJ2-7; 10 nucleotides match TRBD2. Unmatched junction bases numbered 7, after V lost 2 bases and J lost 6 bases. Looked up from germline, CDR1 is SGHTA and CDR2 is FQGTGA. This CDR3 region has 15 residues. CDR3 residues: CASSLSLAGVAEQYF. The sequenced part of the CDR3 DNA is TGTGCCAGCAGCTTATCCCTAGCGGGAGTGGCCGAG.

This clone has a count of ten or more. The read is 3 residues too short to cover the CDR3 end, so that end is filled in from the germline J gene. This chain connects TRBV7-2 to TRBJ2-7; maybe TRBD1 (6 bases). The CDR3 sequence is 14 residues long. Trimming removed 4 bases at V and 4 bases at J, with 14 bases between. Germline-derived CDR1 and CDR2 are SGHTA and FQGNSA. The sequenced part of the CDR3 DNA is TGTGCCAGCAGCTCGAACAGGGTCGCATACGAG. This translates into CASSSNRVAYE. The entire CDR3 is CASSSNRVAYEQYF.

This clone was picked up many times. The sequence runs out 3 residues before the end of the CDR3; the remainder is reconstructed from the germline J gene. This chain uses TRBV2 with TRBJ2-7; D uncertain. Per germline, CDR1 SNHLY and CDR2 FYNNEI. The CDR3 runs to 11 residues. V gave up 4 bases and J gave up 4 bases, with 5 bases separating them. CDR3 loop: CASSARYEQYF. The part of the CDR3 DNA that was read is TGTGCCAGCAGTGCAAGGTACGAG. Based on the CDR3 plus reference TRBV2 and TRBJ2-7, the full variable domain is EPEVTQTPSHQVTQMGQEVILRCVPISNHLYFYWYRQILGQKVEFLVSFYNNEISEKSEIFDDQFSVERPDGSNFTLKIRSTKLEDSAMYFCASSARYEQYFGPGTRLTVT.

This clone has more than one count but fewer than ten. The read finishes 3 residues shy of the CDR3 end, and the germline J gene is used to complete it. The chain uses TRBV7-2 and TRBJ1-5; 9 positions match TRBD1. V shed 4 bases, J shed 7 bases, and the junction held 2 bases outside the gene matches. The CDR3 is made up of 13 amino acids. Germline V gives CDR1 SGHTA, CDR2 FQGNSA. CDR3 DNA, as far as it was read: TGTGCCAGCAGCTACAGGGGGCAACAGCCC. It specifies CASSYRGQQP. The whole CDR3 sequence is CASSYRGQQPQHF.

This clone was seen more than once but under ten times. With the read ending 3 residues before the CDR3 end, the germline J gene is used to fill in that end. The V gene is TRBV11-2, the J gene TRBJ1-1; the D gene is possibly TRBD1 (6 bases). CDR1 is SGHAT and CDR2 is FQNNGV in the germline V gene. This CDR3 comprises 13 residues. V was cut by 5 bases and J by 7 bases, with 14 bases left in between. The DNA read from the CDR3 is TGTGCCAGCAGCCCAGGGGTAAATAATGAA. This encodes CASSPGVNNE. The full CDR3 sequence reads CASSPGVNNEAFF.

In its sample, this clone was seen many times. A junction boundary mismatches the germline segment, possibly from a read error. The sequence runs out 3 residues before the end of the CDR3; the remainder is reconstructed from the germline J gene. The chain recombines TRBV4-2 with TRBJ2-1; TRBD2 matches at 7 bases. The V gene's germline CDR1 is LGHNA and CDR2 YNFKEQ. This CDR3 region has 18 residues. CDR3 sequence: CASSQGRFGGGSYNEQFF. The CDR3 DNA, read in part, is TGCGCCAGCAGCCAAGGCCGGTTTGGCGGGGGATCCTACAATGAG.

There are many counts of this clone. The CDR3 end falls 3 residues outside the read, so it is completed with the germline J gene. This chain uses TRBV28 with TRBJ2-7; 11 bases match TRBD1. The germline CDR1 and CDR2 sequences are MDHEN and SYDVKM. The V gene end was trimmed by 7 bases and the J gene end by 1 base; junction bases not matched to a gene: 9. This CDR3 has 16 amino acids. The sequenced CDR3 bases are TGTGCCAGCAATGCCCCGGGACAGGGGGGATCCTACGAG. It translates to CASNAPGQGGSYE. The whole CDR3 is CASNAPGQGGSYEQYF.

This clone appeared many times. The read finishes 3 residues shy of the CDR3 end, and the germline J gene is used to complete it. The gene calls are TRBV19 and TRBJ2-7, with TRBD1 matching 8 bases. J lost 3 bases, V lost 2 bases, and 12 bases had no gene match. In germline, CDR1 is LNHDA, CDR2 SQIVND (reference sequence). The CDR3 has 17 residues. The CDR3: CASSIQGTGTGLYEQYF. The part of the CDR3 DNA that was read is TGTGCCAGTAGTATACAGGGGACCGGGACAGGACTCTACGAG.

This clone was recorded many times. The CDR3 DNA, read in part, is TGTGCCACCCATCTAGCACCGAACTATGGC. Its protein is CATHLAPNYG. The whole CDR3 protein is CATHLAPNYGYTF. V usage is TRBV10-3 and J usage is TRBJ1-2; no clear D gene. The read terminates 3 residues ahead of where the CDR3 ends, so the germline J gene completes it. Trimming removed 10 bases from V and 2 bases from J, with 14 bases in between. In germline, CDR1 is ENHRY, CDR2 SYGVKD. The CDR3 consists of 13 residues.